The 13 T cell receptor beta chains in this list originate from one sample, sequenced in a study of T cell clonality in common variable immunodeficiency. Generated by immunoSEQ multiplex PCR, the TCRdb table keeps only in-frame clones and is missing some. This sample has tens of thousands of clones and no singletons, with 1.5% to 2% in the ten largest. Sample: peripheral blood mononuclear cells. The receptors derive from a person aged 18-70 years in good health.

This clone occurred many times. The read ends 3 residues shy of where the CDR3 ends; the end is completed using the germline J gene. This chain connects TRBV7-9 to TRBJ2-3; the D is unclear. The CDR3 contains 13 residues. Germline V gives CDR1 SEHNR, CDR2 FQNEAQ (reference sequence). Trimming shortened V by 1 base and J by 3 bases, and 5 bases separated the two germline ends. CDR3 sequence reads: CASSLGATDTQYF. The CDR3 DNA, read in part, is TGTGCCAGCAGCTTAGGAGCAACAGATACG.

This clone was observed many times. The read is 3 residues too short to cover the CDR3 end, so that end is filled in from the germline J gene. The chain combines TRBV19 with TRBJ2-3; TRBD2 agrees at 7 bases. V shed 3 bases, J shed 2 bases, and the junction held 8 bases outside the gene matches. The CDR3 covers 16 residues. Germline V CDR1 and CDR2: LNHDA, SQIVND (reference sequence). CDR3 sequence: CASSIPSGGVTDTQYF. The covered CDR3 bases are TGTGCCAGTAGTATTCCTTCGGGGGGTGTCACAGATACG.

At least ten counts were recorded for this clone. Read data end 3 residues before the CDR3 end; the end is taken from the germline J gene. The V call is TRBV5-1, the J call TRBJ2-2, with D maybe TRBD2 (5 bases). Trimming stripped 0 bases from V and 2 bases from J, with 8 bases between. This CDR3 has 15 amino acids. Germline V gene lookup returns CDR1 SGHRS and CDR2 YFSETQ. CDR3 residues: CASSLVEGNTGELFF. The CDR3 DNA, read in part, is TGCGCCAGCAGCTTGGTTGAGGGTAACACCGGGGAG.

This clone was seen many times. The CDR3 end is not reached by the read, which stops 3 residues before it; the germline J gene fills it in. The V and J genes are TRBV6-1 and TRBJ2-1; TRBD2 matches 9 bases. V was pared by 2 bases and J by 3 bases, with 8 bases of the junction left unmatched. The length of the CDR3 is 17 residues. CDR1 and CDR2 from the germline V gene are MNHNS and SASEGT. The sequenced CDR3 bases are TGTGCCAGCAGTGAACGGGTAGCGGGAGCTGGCTACAATGAG. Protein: CASSERVAGAGYNE. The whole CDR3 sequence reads CASSERVAGAGYNEQFF.

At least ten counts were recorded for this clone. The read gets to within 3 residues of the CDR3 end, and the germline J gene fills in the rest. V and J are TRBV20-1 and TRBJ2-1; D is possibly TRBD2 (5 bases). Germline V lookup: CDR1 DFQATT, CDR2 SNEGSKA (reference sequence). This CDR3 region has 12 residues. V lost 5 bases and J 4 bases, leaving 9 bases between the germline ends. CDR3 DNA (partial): TGCAGTGCTTATACTAGGTACAATGAG. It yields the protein CSAYTRYNE. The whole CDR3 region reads CSAYTRYNEQFF.

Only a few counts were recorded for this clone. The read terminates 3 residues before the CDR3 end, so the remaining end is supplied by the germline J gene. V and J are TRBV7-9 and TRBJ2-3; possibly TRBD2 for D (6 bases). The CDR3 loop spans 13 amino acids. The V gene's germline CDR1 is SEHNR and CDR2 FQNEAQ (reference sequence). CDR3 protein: CSLLASGTDTQYF. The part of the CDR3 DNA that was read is TGTTCCCTACTAGCAAGCGGCACAGATACG. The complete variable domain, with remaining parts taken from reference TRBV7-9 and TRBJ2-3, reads DTGVSQNPRHKITKRGQNVTFRCDPISEHNRLYWYRQTLGQGPEFLTYFQNEAQLEKSRLLSDRFSAERPKGSFSTLEIQRTEQGDSAMYLCSLLASGTDTQYFGPGTRLTVL.

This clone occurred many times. The CDR3 region is CASSFGGQGREQFF. CDR3 bases read: TGCGCCAGCAGCTTTGGAGGACAGGGCCGTGAG. This chain uses TRBV5-1 with TRBJ2-1, with 8 bases matching TRBD1. Read coverage stops 3 residues before the CDR3 terminus; the germline J gene supplies the remainder. Germline loops: CDR1 SGHRS, CDR2 YFSETQ. The CDR3 consists of 14 residues. With 2 bases clipped from V and 9 bases from J, the junction kept 7 bases outside the gene matches.

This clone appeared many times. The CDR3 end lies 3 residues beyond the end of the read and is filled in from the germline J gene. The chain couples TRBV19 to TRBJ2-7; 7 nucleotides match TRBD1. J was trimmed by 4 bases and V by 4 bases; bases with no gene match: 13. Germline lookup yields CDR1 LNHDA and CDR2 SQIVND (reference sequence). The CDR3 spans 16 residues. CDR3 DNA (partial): TGTGCCAGTAGTACCCAAGGGGGCCAAAGTGAGTACGAG. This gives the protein CASSTQGGQSEYE. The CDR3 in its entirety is CASSTQGGQSEYEQYF.

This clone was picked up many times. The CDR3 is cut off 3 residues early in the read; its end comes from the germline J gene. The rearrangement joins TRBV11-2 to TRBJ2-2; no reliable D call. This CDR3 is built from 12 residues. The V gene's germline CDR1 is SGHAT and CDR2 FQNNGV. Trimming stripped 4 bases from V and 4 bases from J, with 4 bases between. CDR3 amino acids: CASSSLTGELFF. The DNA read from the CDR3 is TGTGCCAGCAGCTCTCTCACCGGGGAG.

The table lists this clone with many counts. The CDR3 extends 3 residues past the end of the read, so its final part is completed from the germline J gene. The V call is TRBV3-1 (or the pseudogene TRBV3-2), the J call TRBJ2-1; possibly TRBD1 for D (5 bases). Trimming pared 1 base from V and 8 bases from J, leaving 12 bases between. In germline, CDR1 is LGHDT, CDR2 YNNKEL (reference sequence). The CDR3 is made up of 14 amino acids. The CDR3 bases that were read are TGTGCCAGCAGCCAAGGGCCAGCAGGGCATGAG. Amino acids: CASSQGPAGHE. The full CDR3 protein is CASSQGPAGHEQFF.

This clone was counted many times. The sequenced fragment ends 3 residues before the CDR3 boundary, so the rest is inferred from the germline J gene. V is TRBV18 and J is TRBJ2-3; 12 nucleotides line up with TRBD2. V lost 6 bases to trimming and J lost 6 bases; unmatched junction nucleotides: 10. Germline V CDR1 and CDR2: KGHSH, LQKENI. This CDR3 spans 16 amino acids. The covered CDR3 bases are TGTGCCAGCTCGGTGACTAGCGGGGGACCCCCGGATACG. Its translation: CASSVTSGGPPDT. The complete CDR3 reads CASSVTSGGPPDTQYF.

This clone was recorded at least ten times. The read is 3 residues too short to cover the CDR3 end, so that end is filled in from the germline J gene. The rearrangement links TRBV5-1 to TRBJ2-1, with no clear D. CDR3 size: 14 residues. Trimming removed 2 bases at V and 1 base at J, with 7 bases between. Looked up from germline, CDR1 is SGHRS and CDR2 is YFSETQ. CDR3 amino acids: CASSLGSSYNEQFF. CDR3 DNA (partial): TGCGCCAGCAGCTTAGGCAGTTCCTACAATGAG.

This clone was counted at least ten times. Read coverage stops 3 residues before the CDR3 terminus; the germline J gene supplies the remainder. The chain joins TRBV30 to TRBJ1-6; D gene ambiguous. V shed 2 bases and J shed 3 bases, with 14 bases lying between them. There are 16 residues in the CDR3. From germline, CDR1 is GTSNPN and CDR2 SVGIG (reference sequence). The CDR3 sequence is CAWSSGSSGYNSPLHF. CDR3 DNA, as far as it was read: TGTGCCTGGAGTAGCGGAAGCAGCGGCTATAATTCACCC.